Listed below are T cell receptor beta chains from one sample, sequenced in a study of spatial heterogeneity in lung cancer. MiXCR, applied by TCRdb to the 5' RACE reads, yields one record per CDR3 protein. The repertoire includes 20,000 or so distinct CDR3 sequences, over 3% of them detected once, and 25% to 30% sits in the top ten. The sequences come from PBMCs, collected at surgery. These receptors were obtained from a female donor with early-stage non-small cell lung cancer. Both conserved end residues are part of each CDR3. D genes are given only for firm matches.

CASSPYSGEQYF	TRBV11-3	TRBJ2-7	12	NA
CASSQEGLVTGELFF	TRBV4-2	TRBJ2-2	15	TRBD2
CASRPRGPDEQYF	TRBV7-8	TRBJ2-7	13	TRBD1
CAWSVLQGNQPQHF	TRBV30	TRBJ1-5	14	NA
CATSRDFPFSYEQYF	TRBV15	TRBJ2-7	15	NA
CASSSGSWNEQFF	TRBV13	TRBJ2-1	13	TRBD2
CASRSPGDTGELFF	TRBV6-5	TRBJ2-2	14	NA
CASSSLASQETQYF	TRBV2	TRBJ2-5	14	TRBD2
CASCTSVPSGDTQYF	TRBV5-1	TRBJ2-3	15	TRBD2
CASSPVDSRGELFF	TRBV18	TRBJ2-2	14	NA
CASSPAGLASYNEQFF	TRBV5-4	TRBJ2-1	16	TRBD2
CASSSRGFSYNEQFF	TRBV5-6	TRBJ2-1	15	NA
CSAMGRLNTEAFF	TRBV20-1	TRBJ1-1	13	NA
CASSYTDSSSGNTIYF	TRBV6-6	TRBJ1-3	16	NA
CACFDRAYGYTF	TRBV30	TRBJ1-2	12	TRBD1
CASSPGTRQETQYF	TRBV5-1	TRBJ2-5	14	TRBD2
CASSGPNQETQYF	TRBV9	TRBJ2-5	13	NA
CASSLAQPSYEQYF	TRBV5-1	TRBJ2-7	14	NA
CASSDGAVQYF	TRBV6-4	TRBJ2-4	11	NA
CASSQGGTGNYGYTF	TRBV3-1	TRBJ1-2	15	TRBD1
CSVNMGLGGLGGYTF	TRBV29-1	TRBJ1-2	15	NA
CASSMGLAGPTDTQYF	TRBV7-9	TRBJ2-3	16	TRBD2
CAISDQNTEAFF	TRBV10-3	TRBJ1-1	12	NA
CASTDRRSYNEQFF	TRBV6-2/TRBV6-3	TRBJ2-1	14	TRBD1
CASRELAGGSYNEQFF	TRBV6-5	TRBJ2-1	16	TRBD2
CASSPLNLGPRRHTGELFF	TRBV7-3	TRBJ2-2	19	NA
CASSARDRVSPLHF	TRBV25-1	TRBJ1-6	14	TRBD1